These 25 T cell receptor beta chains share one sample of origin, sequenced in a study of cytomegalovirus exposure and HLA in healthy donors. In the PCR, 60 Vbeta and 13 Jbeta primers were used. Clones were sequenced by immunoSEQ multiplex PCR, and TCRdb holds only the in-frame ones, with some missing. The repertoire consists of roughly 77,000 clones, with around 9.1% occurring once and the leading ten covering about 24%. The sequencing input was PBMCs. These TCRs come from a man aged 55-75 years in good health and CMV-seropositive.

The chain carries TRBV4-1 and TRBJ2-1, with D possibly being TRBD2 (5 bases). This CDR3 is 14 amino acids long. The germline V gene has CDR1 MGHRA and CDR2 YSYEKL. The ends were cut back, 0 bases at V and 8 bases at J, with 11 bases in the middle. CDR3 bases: TGCGCCAGCAGCCAAGATAACACCGGGGATGAGCAGTTCTTC. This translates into CASSQDNTGDEQFF.

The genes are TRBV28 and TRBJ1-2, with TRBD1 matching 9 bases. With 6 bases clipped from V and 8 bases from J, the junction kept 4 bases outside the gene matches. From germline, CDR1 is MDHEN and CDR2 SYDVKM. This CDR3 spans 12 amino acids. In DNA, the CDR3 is TGTGCCAGCAGCTGGACAGGGGAAGGCTACACCTTC. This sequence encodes CASSWTGEGYTF.

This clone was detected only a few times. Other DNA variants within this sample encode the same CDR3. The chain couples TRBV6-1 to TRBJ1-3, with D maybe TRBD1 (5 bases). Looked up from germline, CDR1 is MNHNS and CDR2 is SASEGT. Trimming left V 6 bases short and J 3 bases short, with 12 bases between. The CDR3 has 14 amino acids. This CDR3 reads CASSVDINGNTIYF. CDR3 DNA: TGTGCCAGCAGCGTGGACATTAATGGAAACACCATATATTTT.

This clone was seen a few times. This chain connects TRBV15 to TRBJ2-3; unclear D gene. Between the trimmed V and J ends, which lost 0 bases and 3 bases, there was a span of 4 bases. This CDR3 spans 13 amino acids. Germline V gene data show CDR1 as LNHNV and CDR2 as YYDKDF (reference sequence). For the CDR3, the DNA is TGTGCCACCAGCAGAGATATAACAGATACGCAGTATTTT. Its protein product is CATSRDITDTQYF.

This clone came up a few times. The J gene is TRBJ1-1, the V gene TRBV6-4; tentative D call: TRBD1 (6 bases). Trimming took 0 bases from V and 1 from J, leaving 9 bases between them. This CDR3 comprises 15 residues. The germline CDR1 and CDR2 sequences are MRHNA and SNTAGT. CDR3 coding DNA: TGTGCCAGCAGTGACTCCTCCAGGGGGAACACTGAAGCTTTCTTT. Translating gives CASSDSSRGNTEAFF.

CDR3 protein: CASRDRGSNGYTF. The CDR3 nucleotides are TGTGCCAGTAGGGACAGGGGATCTAACGGCTACACCTTC. The V call is TRBV19, the J call TRBJ1-2; 9 bases are a match to TRBD1. V dropped 6 bases and J dropped 8; count of bases not matched to a gene: 7. Looked up from germline, CDR1 is LNHDA and CDR2 is SQIVND (reference sequence). The CDR3 extends over 13 amino acids.

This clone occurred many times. The CDR3 sequence: CASSQDPLGGADTQYF. The CDR3 DNA reads TGTGCCAGCAGCCAAGACCCCCTCGGGGGGGCAGATACGCAGTATTTT. The chain uses TRBV14 and TRBJ2-3; TRBD2 agrees at 8 bases. Germline assignment: CDR1 SGHDN and CDR2 FVKESK. CDR3 size: 16 residues. With V trimmed by 0 bases and J by 4 bases, 6 bases remained unmatched.

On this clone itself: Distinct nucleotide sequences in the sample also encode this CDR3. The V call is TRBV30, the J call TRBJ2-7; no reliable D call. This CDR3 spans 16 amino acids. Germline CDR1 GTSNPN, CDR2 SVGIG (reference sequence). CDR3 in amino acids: CAWSVPRGFPPYEQYV. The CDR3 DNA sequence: TGTGCCTGGAGTGTCCCCCGAGGTTTCCCCCCGTACGAGCAGTACGTT.

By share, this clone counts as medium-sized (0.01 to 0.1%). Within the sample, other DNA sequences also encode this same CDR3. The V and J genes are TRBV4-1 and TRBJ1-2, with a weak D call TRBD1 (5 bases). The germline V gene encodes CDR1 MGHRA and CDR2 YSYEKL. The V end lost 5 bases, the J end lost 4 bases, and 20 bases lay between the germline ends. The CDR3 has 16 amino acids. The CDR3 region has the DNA TGCGCCAGCAGCTCAAGTTGGGCAGGGCTAGGCTATGGCTACACCTTC. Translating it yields CASSSSWAGLGYGYTF.

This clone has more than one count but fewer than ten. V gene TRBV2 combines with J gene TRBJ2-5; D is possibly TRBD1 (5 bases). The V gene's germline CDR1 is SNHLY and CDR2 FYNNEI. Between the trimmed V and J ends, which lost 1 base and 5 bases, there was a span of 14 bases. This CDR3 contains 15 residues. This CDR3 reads CASSEGRVQTETQYF. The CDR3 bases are TGTGCCAGCAGTGAAGGCAGGGTCCAAACGGAGACCCAGTACTTC.

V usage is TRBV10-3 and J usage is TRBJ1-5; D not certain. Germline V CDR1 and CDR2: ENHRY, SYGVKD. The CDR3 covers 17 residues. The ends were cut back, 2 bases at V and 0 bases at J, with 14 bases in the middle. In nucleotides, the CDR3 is TGTGCCATCAGTGAGGTAGAGGGTAGGTATAGCAATCAGCCCCAGCATTTT. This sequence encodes CAISEVEGRYSNQPQHF.

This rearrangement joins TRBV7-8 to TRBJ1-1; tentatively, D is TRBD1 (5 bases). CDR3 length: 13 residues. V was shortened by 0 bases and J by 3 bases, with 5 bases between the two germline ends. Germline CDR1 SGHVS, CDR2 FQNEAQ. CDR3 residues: CASSLAGHTEAFF. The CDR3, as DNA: TGTGCCAGCAGCTTAGCGGGGCACACTGAAGCTTTCTTT.

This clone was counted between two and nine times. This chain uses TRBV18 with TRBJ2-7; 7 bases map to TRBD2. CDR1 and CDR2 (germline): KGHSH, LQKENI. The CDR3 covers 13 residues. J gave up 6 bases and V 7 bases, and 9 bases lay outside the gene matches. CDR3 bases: TGTGCCAGCTGCGTAGCGGGCCCCTCCGAGCAGTACTTC. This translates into CASCVAGPSEQYF.

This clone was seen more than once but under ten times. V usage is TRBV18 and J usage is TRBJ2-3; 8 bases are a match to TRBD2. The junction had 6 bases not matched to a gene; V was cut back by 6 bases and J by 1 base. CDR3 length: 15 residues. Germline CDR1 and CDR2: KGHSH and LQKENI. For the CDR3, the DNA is TGTGCCAGCTCCTCGGCGGGGGGTCGCACAGATACGCAGTATTTT. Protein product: CASSSAGGRTDTQYF.

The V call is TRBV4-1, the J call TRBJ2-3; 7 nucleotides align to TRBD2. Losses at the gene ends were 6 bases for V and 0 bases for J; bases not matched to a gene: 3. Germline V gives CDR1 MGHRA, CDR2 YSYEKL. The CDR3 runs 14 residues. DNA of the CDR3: TGCGCCAGCAGTAGCGGGTTCAGCACAGATACGCAGTATTTT. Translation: CASSSGFSTDTQYF.

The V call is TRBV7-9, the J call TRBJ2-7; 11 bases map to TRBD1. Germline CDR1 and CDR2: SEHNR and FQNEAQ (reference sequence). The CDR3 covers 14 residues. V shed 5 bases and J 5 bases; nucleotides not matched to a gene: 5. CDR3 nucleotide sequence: TGTGCCAGCAGCCTCGGGACAGGGGGAAACGAGCAGTACTTC. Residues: CASSLGTGGNEQYF.

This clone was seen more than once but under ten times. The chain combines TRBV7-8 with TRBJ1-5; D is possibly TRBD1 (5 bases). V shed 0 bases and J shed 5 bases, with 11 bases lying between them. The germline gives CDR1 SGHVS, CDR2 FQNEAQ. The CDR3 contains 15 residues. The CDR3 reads CASSLAGRVDQPQHF. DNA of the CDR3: TGTGCCAGCAGCTTAGCGGGCAGGGTTGATCAGCCCCAGCATTTT.

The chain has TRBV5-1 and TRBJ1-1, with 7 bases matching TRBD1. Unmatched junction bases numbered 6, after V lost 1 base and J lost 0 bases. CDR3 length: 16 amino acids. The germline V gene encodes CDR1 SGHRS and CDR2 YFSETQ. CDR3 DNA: TGCGCCAGCAGCTTGCCAGGACAGGTAGTGAACACTGAAGCTTTCTTT. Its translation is CASSLPGQVVNTEAFF.

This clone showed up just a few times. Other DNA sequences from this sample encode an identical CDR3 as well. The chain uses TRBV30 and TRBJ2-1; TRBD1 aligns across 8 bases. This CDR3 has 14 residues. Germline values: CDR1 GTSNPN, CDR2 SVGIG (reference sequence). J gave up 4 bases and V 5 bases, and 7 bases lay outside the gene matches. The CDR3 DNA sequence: TGTGCCTGGGGTCGGGACAGGTCTTACAATGAGCAGTTCTTC. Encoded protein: CAWGRDRSYNEQFF.

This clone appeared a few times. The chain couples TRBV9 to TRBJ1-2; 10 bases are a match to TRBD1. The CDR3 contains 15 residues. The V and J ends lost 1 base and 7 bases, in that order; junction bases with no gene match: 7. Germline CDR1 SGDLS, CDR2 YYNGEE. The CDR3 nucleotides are TGTGCCAGCAGCGTAACAACCGGGACAGGGGCTGGCTACACCTTC. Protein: CASSVTTGTGAGYTF.

The CDR3 nucleotides are TGTGCCAGCTCACCAAGGGAGCAGCCCCAGCATTTT. Its protein product is CASSPREQPQHF. The V call is TRBV18, the J call TRBJ1-5; D uncertain. The CDR3 extends over 12 amino acids. Germline lookup yields CDR1 KGHSH and CDR2 LQKENI. Between the trimmed V and J ends, which lost 2 bases and 7 bases, there was a span of 6 bases.

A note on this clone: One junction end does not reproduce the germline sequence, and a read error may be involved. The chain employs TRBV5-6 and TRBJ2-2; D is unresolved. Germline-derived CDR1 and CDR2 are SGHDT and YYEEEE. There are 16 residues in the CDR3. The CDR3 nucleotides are TGTGCCAGCAGCTTGGTCGCGGCGCCGAATACCGGGGAGCTGTTTTTT. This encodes CASSLVAAPNTGELFF.

CDR3 amino acids: CASSSVRGKKLSQYF. The CDR3 DNA follows: TGTGCCAGCAGCTCAGTCCGAGGAAAAAAGCTTTCGCAGTATTTT. The V call is TRBV7-9, the J call TRBJ2-3; D call uncertain. The germline V gene has CDR1 SEHNR and CDR2 FQNEAQ (reference sequence). V was cut by 4 bases and J by 10 bases, with 21 bases left in between. This CDR3 is 15 amino acids long. The whole variable domain, filled in from reference TRBV7-9 and TRBJ2-3, reads DTGVSQNPRHKITKRGQNVTFRCDPISEHNRLYWYRQTLGQGPEFLTYFQNEAQLEKSRLLSDRFSAERPKGSFSTLEIQRTEQGDSAMYLCASSSVRGKKLSQYFGPGTRLTVL.

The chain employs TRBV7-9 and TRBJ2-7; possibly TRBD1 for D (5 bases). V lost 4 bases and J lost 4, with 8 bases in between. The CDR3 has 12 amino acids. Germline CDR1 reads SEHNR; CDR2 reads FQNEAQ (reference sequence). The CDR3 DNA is TGTGCCAGCAGCTCACAGGAATACGAGCAGTACGTC. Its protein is CASSSQEYEQYV.

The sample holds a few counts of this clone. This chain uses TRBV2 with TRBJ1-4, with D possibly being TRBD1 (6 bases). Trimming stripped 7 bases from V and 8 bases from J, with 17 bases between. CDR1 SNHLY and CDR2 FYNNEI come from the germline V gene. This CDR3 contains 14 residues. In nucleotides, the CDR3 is TGTGCCAGCAAGGGGGACGGGATGGGAGAAAAACTGTTTTTT. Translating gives CASKGDGMGEKLFF.